This TCR beta chain comes out of a study of blood T cell repertoires in COVID-19 (TCRdb year 2020). Regarding the study in general: Samples covering the acute and convalescent phases of COVID-19 were provided by collaborators in the United States, Italy and Spain. Samples came from the ongoing ImmuneRACE study (first 160 participants) plus 1,254 subjects from 6 global collaborators. The sample metadata nearly always contained a de-identified subject ID, COVID-19 status, age in years and sex. The material from the prospective study consisted of cDNA or gDNA derived from T cells, B-cell-depleted T cells, or PBMCs. The dataset comprised deeply sampled blood TCRbeta repertoires from subjects exposed to, actively infected with, or recovered from COVID-19. Where available, HLA class I and class II types were obtained from metadata supplied by the sample provider rather than from assay-based typing. The repertoires were released in a freely available public database intended as a resource for research on the immune response to SARS-CoV-2. General study outcomes and caveats: Clinical and demographic metadata were provided uncurated, with the amount varying by source and participant.

The CDR3 numbers 13 residues from cysteine through phenylalanine. The CDR3 DNA has 39 bases and is translated from base 1. Trimming costs V 0 bases and J 4 bases, and their ends lie 5 bases apart. Per the germline V gene (reference sequence), LNHNV is the CDR1 and YYDKDF is the CDR2. The immunoSEQ Assay, a bias-controlled multiplex PCR, was used to amplify TCRbeta CDR3 regions from genomic DNA. The study's own analysis went as follows. Nucleated cell counts per sample were estimated from amplification of reference gene primers within the assay. Sequence reads were collapsed and filtered to measure the absolute abundance of every unique TCRbeta CDR3 rearrangement. For each sample, productive Simpson clonality was calculated by taking the square root of Simpson's diversity index across productive rearrangements. Not all clones reach the TCRdb copy of this immuneACCESS table, which keeps in-frame sequences only. Checked studies attribute under half of the gap to unresolved V genes and leave the rest unexplained. V and J calls and clone size follow that table, whereas D and trimming were derived from the DNA. The sample data list fewer than 110,000 clones, and roughly 85% of these were observed just once. Under 4% of the sample goes to the ten largest clones.

This clone was seen only once. Its binding antigen is unknown. No much larger clonotype is one base removed from it; base qualities were not supplied. Whole blood was collected in K2EDTA tubes by collaborating institutions according to the institutions' own protocols. Collaborator samples were shipped for TCRbeta analysis as frozen whole blood, isolated PBMCs, or DNA extracted from either sample type. This TCR was recovered from a man aged 50 to 59 in a cohort sampled during active COVID-19. The rearranged segments are TRBV15 and TRBJ2-3, with the identity of the D gene unclear. The source material was peripheral blood. The CDR3 corresponds to CATSRDYADTQYF. The nucleotide sequence reads TGTGCCACCAGCAGAGACTACGCAGATACGCAGTATTTT.